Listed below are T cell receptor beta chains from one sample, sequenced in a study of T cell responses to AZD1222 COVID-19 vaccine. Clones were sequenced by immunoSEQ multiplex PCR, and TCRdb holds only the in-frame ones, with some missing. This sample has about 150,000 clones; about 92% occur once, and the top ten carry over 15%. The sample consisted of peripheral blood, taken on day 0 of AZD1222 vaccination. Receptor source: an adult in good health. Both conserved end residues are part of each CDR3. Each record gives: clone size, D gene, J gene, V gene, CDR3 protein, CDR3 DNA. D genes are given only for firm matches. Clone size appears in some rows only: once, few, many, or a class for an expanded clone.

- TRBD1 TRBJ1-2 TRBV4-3 CASSQPGQGNYGYTF TGCGCCAGCAGCCAACCGGGACAGGGGAACTATGGCTACACCTTC
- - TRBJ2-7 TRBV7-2 CASSPRIPSPGIVGNEQYF TGTGCCAGCAGCCCGAGGATTCCCAGCCCGGGGATCGTCGGAAACGAGCAGTACTTC
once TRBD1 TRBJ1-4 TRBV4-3 CASSQDSRWTGVEKLFF TGCGCCAGCAGCCAAGATTCTCGATGGACAGGGGTTGAAAAACTGTTTTTT
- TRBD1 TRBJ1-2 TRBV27 CASSEGTAHYGYTF TGTGCCAGCAGTGAGGGGACAGCACACTATGGCTACACCTTC
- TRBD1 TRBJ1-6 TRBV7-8 CASSLTGQDNSPLHF TGTGCCAGCAGCTTGACGGGACAGGATAATTCACCCCTCCACTTT
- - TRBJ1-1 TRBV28 CASSPLMNTEAFF TGTGCCAGCAGTCCCCTCATGAACACTGAAGCTTTCTTT
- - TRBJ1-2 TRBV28 CASSGGHPYTF TGTGCCAGCAGCGGGGGACATCCCTACACCTTC
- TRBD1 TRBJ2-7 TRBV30 CAWSVRDREVNEQYF TGTGCCTGGAGTGTACGAGACAGGGAAGTTAACGAGCAGTACTTC
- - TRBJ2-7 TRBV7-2 CASSLLQGAYEQYF TGTGCCAGCAGCTTATTACAGGGTGCGTACGAGCAGTACTTC
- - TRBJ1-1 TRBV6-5 CASSYLENTEAFF TGTGCCAGCAGTTACCTGGAGAACACTGAAGCTTTCTTT
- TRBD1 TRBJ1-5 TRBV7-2 CASSLGQAANQPQHF TGTGCCAGCAGCTTGGGACAGGCTGCCAATCAGCCCCAGCATTTT
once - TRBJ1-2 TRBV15 CATSRMGGDYGYTF TGTGCCACCAGCAGGATGGGGGGGGACTATGGCTACACCTTC
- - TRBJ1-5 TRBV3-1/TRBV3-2 CASSQGEGRPQHF TGTGCCAGCAGCCAAGGCGAGGGCCGGCCCCAGCATTTT
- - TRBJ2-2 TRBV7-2 CASSLVGGGTGELFF TGTGCCAGCAGCTTAGTAGGAGGCGGGACCGGGGAGCTGTTTTTT
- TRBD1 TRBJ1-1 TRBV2 CAGRGRETEAFF TGTGCCGGCAGGGGGCGGGAAACTGAAGCTTTCTTT
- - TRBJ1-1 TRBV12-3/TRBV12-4 CASSSAPRGDFF TGTGCCAGCTCTTCAGCCCCCCGGGGGGATTTCTTT
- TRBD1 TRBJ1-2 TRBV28 CASSSPTGLNYGYTF TGTGCCAGCAGTTCCCCGACAGGGCTAAACTATGGCTACACCTTC
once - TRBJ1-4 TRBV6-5 CASSPRPNEKLFF TGTGCCAGCAGCCCCCGTCCCAATGAAAAACTGTTTTTT
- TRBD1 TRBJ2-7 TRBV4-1 CASSHRLLDRGRGYEQYF TGCGCCAGCAGCCATAGGTTACTGGACAGGGGAAGGGGATACGAGCAGTACTTC
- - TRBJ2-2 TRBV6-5 CASTPRDSTGELFF TGTGCCAGCACCCCCCGGGATTCGACCGGGGAGCTGTTTTTT
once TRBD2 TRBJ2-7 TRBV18 CASSPPPSGRGEQYF TGTGCCAGCTCACCACCTCCAAGCGGGAGAGGCGAGCAGTACTTC
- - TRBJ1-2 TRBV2 CASNPARANYGYTF TGTGCCAGCAATCCCGCACGAGCTAACTATGGCTACACCTTC
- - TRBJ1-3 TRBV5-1 CASSLDGMSSGNTIYF TGCGCCAGCAGCTTGGACGGCATGAGCTCTGGAAACACCATATATTTT
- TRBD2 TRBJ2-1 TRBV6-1 CASMGLGTAEQFF TGTGCCAGCATGGGACTAGGGACGGCAGAGCAGTTCTTC
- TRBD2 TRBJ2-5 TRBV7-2 CASSLRSGVTGTQYF TGTGCCAGCAGTCTAAGGAGCGGGGTCACGGGGACCCAGTACTTC
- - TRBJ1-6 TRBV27 CASSPWSKTNSPLHF TGTGCCAGCAGCCCCTGGTCCAAAACCAATTCACCCCTCCACTTT
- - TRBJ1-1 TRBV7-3 CASSLIGGEAFF TGTGCCAGCAGCTTAATCGGCGGTGAAGCTTTCTTT
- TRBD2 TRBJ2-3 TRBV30 CAWSALAGPTDTQYF TGTGCCTGGAGTGCACTAGCGGGGCCGACAGATACGCAGTATTTT
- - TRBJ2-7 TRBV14 CASSQDLSEGWYF TGTGCCAGCAGCCAAGATCTTTCTGAGGGTTGGTACTTC
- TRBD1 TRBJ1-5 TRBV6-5 CASSYDRASHQPQHF TGTGCCAGCAGTTACGACAGGGCTTCACATCAGCCCCAGCATTTT
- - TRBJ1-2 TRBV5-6 CASSSLGDLNYGYTF TGTGCCAGCAGCTCCCTCGGGGACCTCAACTATGGCTACACCTTC
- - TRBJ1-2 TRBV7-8 CASSLADSPVGYTF TGTGCCAGCAGCTTAGCCGATTCCCCTGTTGGCTACACCTTC
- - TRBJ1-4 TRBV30 CAWSVGWGRAGATNEKLFF TGTGCCTGGAGTGTTGGATGGGGCAGGGCAGGCGCAACTAATGAAAAACTGTTTTTT
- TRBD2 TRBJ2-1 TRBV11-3 CASSFSSGYNEQFF TGTGCCAGCAGCTTCTCTAGCGGGTACAATGAGCAGTTCTTC
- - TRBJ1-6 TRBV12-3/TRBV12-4 CASSLGAGPLHF TGTGCCAGCAGTTTAGGTGCGGGGCCCCTCCACTTT
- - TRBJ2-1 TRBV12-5 CASGLVRNGVPSYNEQFF TGTGCTAGTGGTTTGGTACGAAACGGGGTACCCTCCTACAATGAGCAGTTCTTC
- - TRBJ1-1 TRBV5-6 CASSPQLRGTEAFF TGTGCCAGCAGCCCCCAACTCAGGGGAACTGAAGCTTTCTTT
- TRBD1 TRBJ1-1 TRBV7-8 CASSSQGRDRWNTEAFF TGTGCCAGCAGCTCACAGGGACGGGACAGGTGGAACACTGAAGCTTTCTTT
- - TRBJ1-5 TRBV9 CASSRTGSQPQHF TGTGCCAGCAGCCGAACAGGGTCTCAGCCCCAGCATTTT
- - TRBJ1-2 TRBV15 CATSRVGGNYGYTF TGTGCCACCAGCAGAGTCGGGGGAAACTATGGCTACACCTTC
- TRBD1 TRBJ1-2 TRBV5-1 CASSFLGQGDYGYTF TGCGCCAGCAGCTTTCTTGGACAGGGGGACTATGGCTACACCTTC
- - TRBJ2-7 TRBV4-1 CASSQHLRGSGDEQYF TGCGCCAGCAGCCAACACCTTAGAGGGAGTGGTGACGAGCAGTACTTC
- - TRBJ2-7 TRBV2 CASTTGLTYEQYF TGTGCCAGCACTACTGGACTGACCTACGAGCAGTACTTC
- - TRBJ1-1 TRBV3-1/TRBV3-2 CASSHVTEAFF TGTGCCAGCAGCCATGTTACTGAAGCTTTCTTT
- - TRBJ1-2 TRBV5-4 CASTLGGGTGGYTF TGTGCCAGCACCCTCGGGGGGGGGACTGGTGGCTACACCTTC
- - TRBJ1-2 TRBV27 CASSFNGARGYGYTF TGTGCCAGCAGTTTTAACGGGGCCCGCGGCTATGGCTACACCTTC
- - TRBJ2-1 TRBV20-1 CSARAGNEQFF TGCAGTGCTAGGGCGGGGAATGAGCAGTTCTTC
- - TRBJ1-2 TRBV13 CASRWSDVAGYTF TGTGCCAGCCGCTGGTCGGATGTCGCGGGCTACACCTTC
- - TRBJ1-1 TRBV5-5 CASSLTTNEAFF TGTGCCAGCAGCTTGACGACAAATGAAGCTTTCTTT
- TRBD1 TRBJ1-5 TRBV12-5 CASGPTGTGYPSNQPQHF TGTGCTAGTGGACCCACCGGGACAGGGTACCCTAGCAATCAGCCCCAGCATTTT
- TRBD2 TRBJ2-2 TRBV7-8 CASRSAGGLNTGELFF TGTGCCAGCAGGTCTGCGGGGGGGCTAAACACCGGGGAGCTGTTTTTT
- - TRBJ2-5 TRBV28 CASSQREETQYF TGTGCCAGCAGTCAGAGGGAAGAGACCCAGTACTTC
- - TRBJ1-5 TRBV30 CAWSVGGNQPQHF TGTGCCTGGAGTGTAGGAGGGAATCAGCCCCAGCATTTT
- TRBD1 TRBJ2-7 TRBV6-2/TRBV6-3 CASSLEVTGDMKQYF TGTGCCAGCAGCCTAGAGGTGACAGGGGATATGAAGCAGTACTTC
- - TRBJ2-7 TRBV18 CASSPSDSAASYEQYF TGTGCCAGCTCACCATCGGACAGCGCAGCGTCCTACGAGCAGTACTTC
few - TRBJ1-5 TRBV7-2 CASSLGPGANQPQHF TGTGCCAGCAGCTTAGGCCCAGGAGCCAATCAGCCCCAGCATTTT
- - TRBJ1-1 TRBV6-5 CASSYGSTKVLEAFF TGTGCCAGCAGTTACGGGTCGACGAAAGTCCTTGAAGCTTTCTTT
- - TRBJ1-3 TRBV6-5 CASSYGGALSGNTIYF TGTGCCAGCAGTTATGGGGGGGCCCTCTCTGGAAACACCATATATTTT
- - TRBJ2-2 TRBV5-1 CASSLAGHNTGELFF TGCGCCAGCAGCTTGGCGGGACACAACACCGGGGAGCTGTTTTTT